This TCR beta chain comes out of a study of blood T cell repertoires in COVID-19. Across the study: The origin of the acute and convalescent COVID-19 samples was the United States, Italy and Spain. The cDNA or gDNA used as material had been derived from T cells, B-cell-depleted T cells, or PBMCs.

Participants were aged about 18 to 100 years from approximately 23 US areas. CDR1 SNHLY and CDR2 FYNNEI come from the germline V gene. The CDR3 runs to 15 residues. The ends were cut back, 5 bases at V and 4 bases at J, with 17 bases in the middle. In the authors' workflow: Cell counts per sample came from amplifying reference gene primers. Profiled with immunoSEQ multiplex PCR; TCRdb holds only in-frame clones, not every one. V, J and clone size derive from that table, while D and trimming were established from the DNA sequence. The profile covers 310,000 or so clones, with under 90% appearing a single time and around 9.3% taken by the ten largest.

Sequencing was performed on PBMCs or T cells enriched from blood (not recorded which). The clonotype originates from a woman under 30 who had recovered from COVID-19. The chain has TRBV2 and TRBJ1-2; D perhaps matches TRBD1 (5 bases). The CDR3 region is CASSPKLTGAYGYTF. For the CDR3, the DNA is TGTGCCAGCAGTCCAAAATTAACAGGAGCCTATGGCTACACCTTC.